One sample yielded the 15 T cell receptor beta chains listed below, sequenced in a study of CD8 T cells in Susac syndrome. RNA, at roughly 0.5 to 1 ug, was reverse transcribed with random hexamers. TCRdb re-called the immunoSEQ multiplex PCR reads with MiXCR, one entry per CDR3 protein. The table records 250,000 to 350,000 distinct CDR3 sequences, roughly 94% of them present only once. The sample taken for sequencing was CD4+ T cells from PBMCs. Receptors were obtained from a human donor with multiple sclerosis.

The V gene is TRBV20-1, the J gene TRBJ2-7, with D possibly matching TRBD2 (7 bases). The germline V gene encodes CDR1 DFQATT and CDR2 SNEGSKA (reference sequence). The CDR3 has 14 amino acids. V was clipped by 6 bases and J by 0 bases, with 15 bases between them. CDR3 residues: CSAARGGGSYEQYF. The CDR3 bases are TGCAGTGCCGCCAGGGGCGGGGGCTCCTACGAGCAGTACTTC.

Written as DNA, the CDR3 is TGCAGCGTTGAGGGGTTATTTAACAATGAGCAGTTCTTC. It codes for CSVEGLFNNEQFF. V usage is TRBV29-1 and J usage is TRBJ2-1, with unresolved D. Germline V gene data show CDR1 as SQVTM and CDR2 as ANQGSEA. This CDR3 region has 13 residues. V was clipped by 3 bases and J by 5 bases, with 11 bases between them.

This chain links TRBV4-2 with TRBJ1-2; a possible D gene is TRBD1 (5 bases). The ends were cut back, 1 base at V and 8 bases at J, with 14 bases in the middle. CDR3 length equals 14 residues. Germline V gives CDR1 LGHNA, CDR2 YNFKEQ. CDR3 residues: CASSQVRAGGGYTF. The CDR3 nucleotides read TGTGCCAGCAGCCAAGTGAGGGCTGGGGGAGGCTACACCTTC.

This clonotype was observed a handful of times. V is TRBV7-3 and J is TRBJ1-5; TRBD1 agrees at 7 bases. The CDR3 loop spans 13 amino acids. Per the germline V gene, CDR1 is SGHTA and CDR2 is FQGTGA. J was trimmed by 5 bases and V by 4 bases; bases with no gene match: 2. CDR3 residues: CASSSDRDQPQHF. The CDR3 region has the DNA TGTGCCAGCAGCTCCGACAGGGATCAGCCCCAGCATTTT. The entire variable domain, with the rest obtained from reference TRBV7-3 and TRBJ1-5, is as follows: GAGVSQTPSNKVTEKGKYVELRCDPISGHTALYWYRQSLGQGPEFLIYFQGTGAADDSGLPNDRFFAVRPEGSVSTLKIQRTERGDSAVYLCASSSDRDQPQHFGDGTRLSIL.

The CDR3 nucleotides are TGCGCCAGCAGCTTGGGCAGGGGTTCCACCGGGGAGCTGTTTTTT. This sequence encodes CASSLGRGSTGELFF. The chain carries TRBV5-1 and TRBJ2-2, with a weak D call TRBD1 (6 bases). V lost 0 bases and J lost 4, with 10 bases in between. Germline CDR1 is SGHRS and CDR2 is YFSETQ. The CDR3 is made up of 15 amino acids.

The rearrangement joins TRBV6-2 or TRBV6-3 to TRBJ1-3; D is possibly TRBD1 (6 bases). Germline-derived CDR1 and CDR2 are MNHEY and SVGEGT. The CDR3 sequence is 17 residues long. Trimming took off 0 bases at V and 2 bases at J, with 14 bases between the two ends. The DNA of the CDR3 is TGTGCCAGCAGTTACTCGCCCGGACAGATCGCTGGAAACACCATATATTTT. Translation: CASSYSPGQIAGNTIYF.

This sequence joins TRBV9 and TRBJ2-2; no clear D. V gave up 0 bases and J gave up 3 bases, with 9 bases separating them. CDR1 and CDR2 (germline): SGDLS, YYNGEE. This CDR3 has 15 amino acids. In DNA, the CDR3 is TGTGCCAGCAGCGTAGCGTGGGTTGACACCGGGGAGCTGTTTTTT. This codes for CASSVAWVDTGELFF.

The chain joins TRBV6-2 or TRBV6-3 to TRBJ1-5; no reliable D call. In germline, CDR1 is MNHEY, CDR2 SVGEGT. V was trimmed by 5 bases and J by 2 bases, leaving 10 bases between them. The length of the CDR3 is 14 residues. CDR3 sequence (DNA): TGTGCCAGCAGTGTCCCTGGGGGCAATCAGCCCCAGCATTTT. Its translation: CASSVPGGNQPQHF.

This chain joins TRBV19 and TRBJ1-3; D might be TRBD1 (5 bases). The ends were cut back, 5 bases at V and 0 bases at J, with 20 bases in the middle. CDR1 is LNHDA, CDR2 SQIVND, per germline (reference sequence). The length of the CDR3 is 18 residues. CDR3 region: CASSQIGVGVYSGNTIYF. CDR3 bases: TGTGCCAGTAGTCAAATAGGGGTAGGGGTCTACTCTGGAAACACCATATATTTT.

The V call is TRBV2, the J call TRBJ2-5; D is ambiguous. This CDR3 has 13 residues. Trimming took 8 bases from V and 1 from J, leaving 11 bases between them. Germline-derived CDR1 and CDR2 are SNHLY and FYNNEI. CDR3 protein: CASSKESQETQYF. Written as DNA, the CDR3 is TGTGCCAGCTCTAAGGAGTCCCAAGAGACCCAGTACTTC.

The rearrangement joins TRBV4-3 to TRBJ2-7; unclear D gene. Germline V gives CDR1 LGHNA, CDR2 YSLEER. The CDR3 has 13 amino acids. Trimming left V 3 bases short and J 6 bases short, with 12 bases between. CDR3: CASSQDGPSEQYF. CDR3 DNA sequence: TGCGCCAGCAGCCAGGACGGGCCGTCCGAGCAGTACTTC.

The V call is TRBV5-1, the J call TRBJ2-6; D remains ambiguous. Trimming removed 1 base at V and 15 bases at J, with 8 bases between. Germline CDR1 reads SGHRS; CDR2 reads YFSETQ. The CDR3 totals 11 residues. CDR3 sequence reads: CASSLQGPLTF. CDR3 coding DNA: TGCGCCAGCAGCTTGCAAGGCCCCCTGACTTTC.

A word on this clonotype: The junction departs from the called germline gene at one end, perhaps through a read error. The J gene is TRBJ2-7, the V gene TRBV7-3, with 11 bases lining up with TRBD2. This CDR3 region has 15 residues. CDR1 is SGHTA and CDR2 is FQGTGA in the germline V gene. The CDR3 bases are TGTGCCAGCAGCTTAAGCGGGACTAGCGGCTACGAACAGTACTTC. Residues: CASSLSGTSGYEQYF. The full variable domain, its missing parts supplied by reference TRBV7-3 and TRBJ2-7, is GAGVSQTPSNKVTEKGKYVELRCDPISGHTALYWYRQSLGQGPEFLIYFQGTGAADDSGLPNDRFFAVRPEGSVSTLKIQRTERGDSAVYLCASSLSGTSGYEQYFGPGTRLTVT.

Only one count was recorded for this clonotype. The chain recombines TRBV5-1 with TRBJ1-3, with 10 positions matching TRBD1. The CDR3 runs 15 residues. The V gene's germline CDR1 is SGHRS and CDR2 YFSETQ. J was trimmed by 0 bases and V by 3 bases; bases with no gene match: 0. This chain's CDR3 is CASSWTGGSGNTIYF. CDR3 bases: TGCGCCAGCAGCTGGACAGGGGGCTCTGGAAACACCATATATTTT.

The chain employs TRBV29-1 and TRBJ2-1; tentative D call: TRBD2 (5 bases). The germline gives CDR1 SQVTM, CDR2 ANQGSEA. The CDR3 has 12 amino acids. V was trimmed by 8 bases and J by 3 bases, leaving 11 bases between them. As DNA, the CDR3 is TGCAGCACCGAAAGCGGCTACAATGAGCAGTTCTTC. Translating gives CSTESGYNEQFF.